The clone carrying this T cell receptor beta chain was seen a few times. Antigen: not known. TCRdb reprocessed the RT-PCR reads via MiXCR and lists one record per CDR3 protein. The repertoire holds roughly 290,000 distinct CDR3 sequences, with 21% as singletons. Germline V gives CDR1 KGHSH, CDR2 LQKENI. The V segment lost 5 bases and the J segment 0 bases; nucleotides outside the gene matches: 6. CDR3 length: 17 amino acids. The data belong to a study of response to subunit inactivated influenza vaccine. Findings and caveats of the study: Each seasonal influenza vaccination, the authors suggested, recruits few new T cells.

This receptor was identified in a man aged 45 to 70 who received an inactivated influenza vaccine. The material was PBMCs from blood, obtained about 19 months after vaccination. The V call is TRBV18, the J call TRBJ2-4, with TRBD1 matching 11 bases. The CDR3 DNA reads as TGTGCCAGCTCAACACTGGGGACAGGGGGAGCCAAAAACATTCAGTACTTC. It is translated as CASSTLGTGGAKNIQYF.